This T cell receptor beta chain was identified in a study of early T cells in non-severe SARS-CoV-2 infection. Germline values: CDR1 DFQATT, CDR2 SNEGSKA (reference sequence). Trimming took 6 bases from V and 8 from J; bases not matched to a gene: 6. The CDR3 contains 12 residues. Points on this clonotype: The target antigen is unknown.

Overall study findings and caveats: Comparison of clonotypes with VDJdb favored anti-spike CD8 responses while missing private and CD4 specificities.

The TCR library protocol was used to attach unique molecular identifiers. These identifiers were attached to individual cDNA molecules. MiXCR, run by TCRdb on the 5' RACE reads, gives a single entry per CDR3 protein. The sample lists about 94,000 distinct CDR3 sequences, approximately 13% seen once, with approximately 2% in the top ten. The clonotype was recovered from an adult who was a healthcare worker with PCR-confirmed SARS-CoV-2 infection or an uninfected control (not recorded which). The specimen sequenced was whole blood. This chain uses TRBV20-1 with TRBJ2-1; 8 bases map to TRBD2. The chain's CDR3 is CSATGGADEQFF. The DNA of the CDR3 is TGCAGTGCCACCGGGGGGGCCGATGAGCAGTTCTTC.